This T cell receptor (beta chain) was sequenced for a study of blood T cell repertoires in COVID-19. Assay: immunoSEQ multiplex PCR; the TCRdb copy retains only in-frame clones and omits some. Among approximately 470,000 clones listed, about 85% were seen once. In assigning cohorts, the study relied on participant-reported clinical history. V lost 2 bases to trimming and J lost 5 bases, with 11 bases between them. Germline lookup yields CDR1 SGHRS and CDR2 YFSETQ. The CDR3 contains 14 residues. This clonotype was obtained from a woman between 18 and 30 years old who had recovered from COVID-19. The sample was PBMCs or T cells enriched from blood (not recorded which). This sequence joins TRBV5-1 and TRBJ2-1; D not resolved. The CDR3: CASSFVARDNEQFF. The DNA for the CDR3 is TGCGCCAGCAGCTTTGTCGCGAGAGACAATGAGCAGTTCTTC. The full variable domain, rest sourced from reference TRBV5-1 and TRBJ2-1, is KAGVTQTPRYLIKTRGQQVTLSCSPISGHRSVSWYQQTPGQGLQFLFEYFSETQRNKGNFPGRFSGRQFSNSRSEMNVSTLELGDSALYLCASSFVARDNEQFFGPGTRLTVL.